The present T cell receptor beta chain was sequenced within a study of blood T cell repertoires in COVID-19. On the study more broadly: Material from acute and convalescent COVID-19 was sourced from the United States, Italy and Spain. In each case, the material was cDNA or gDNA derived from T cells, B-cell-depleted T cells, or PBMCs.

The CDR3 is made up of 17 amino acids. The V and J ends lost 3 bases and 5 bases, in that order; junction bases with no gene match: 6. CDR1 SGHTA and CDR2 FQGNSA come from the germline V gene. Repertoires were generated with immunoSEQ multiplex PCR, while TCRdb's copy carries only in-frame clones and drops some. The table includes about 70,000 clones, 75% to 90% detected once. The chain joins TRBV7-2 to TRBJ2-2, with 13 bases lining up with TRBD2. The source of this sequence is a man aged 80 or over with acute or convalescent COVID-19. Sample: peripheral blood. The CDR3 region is CASSLLGLAGATGELFF. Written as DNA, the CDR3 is TGTGCCAGCAGCTTGCTCGGACTAGCGGGAGCGACCGGGGAGCTGTTTTTT.